Below, one T cell receptor (beta chain) is given with its context. This specimen comes from a study of blood T cell repertoires in COVID-19. V was clipped by 2 bases and J by 6 bases, with 10 bases between them. CDR1 MNHNS and CDR2 SASEGT come from the germline V gene. The CDR3 spans 14 residues. The table came from immunoSEQ multiplex PCR; TCRdb's copy has only in-frame clones and leaves some out. The table shows 66,000 or so clones, with over 75% occurring only once. The TCR originated in a human donor in a cohort sampled during active COVID-19. The sequenced material came from peripheral blood. The J gene is TRBJ2-2, the V gene TRBV6-1, with D perhaps TRBD1 (6 bases). Written as DNA, the CDR3 is TGTGCCAGCAGTGAAACAGGGTGGGCCGGGGAGCTGTTTTTT. Its protein is CASSETGWAGELFF.